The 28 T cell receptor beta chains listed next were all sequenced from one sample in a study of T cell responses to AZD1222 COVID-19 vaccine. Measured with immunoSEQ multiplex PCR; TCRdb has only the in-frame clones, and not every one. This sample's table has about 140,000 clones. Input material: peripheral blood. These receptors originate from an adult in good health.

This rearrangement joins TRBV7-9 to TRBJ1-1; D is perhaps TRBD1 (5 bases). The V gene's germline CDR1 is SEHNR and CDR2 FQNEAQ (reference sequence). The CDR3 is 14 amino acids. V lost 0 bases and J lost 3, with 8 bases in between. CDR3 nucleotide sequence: TGTGCCAGCAGCTTAGCCCCGACAGACACTGAAGCTTTCTTT. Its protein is CASSLAPTDTEAFF.

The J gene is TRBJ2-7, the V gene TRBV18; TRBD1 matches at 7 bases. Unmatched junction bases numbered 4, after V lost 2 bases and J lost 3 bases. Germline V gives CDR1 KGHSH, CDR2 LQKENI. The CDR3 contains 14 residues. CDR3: CASSPGTAFYEQYF. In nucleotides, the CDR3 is TGTGCCAGCTCACCAGGGACAGCCTTCTACGAGCAGTACTTC. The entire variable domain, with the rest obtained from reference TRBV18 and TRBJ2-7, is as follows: NAGVMQNPRHLVRRRGQEARLRCSPMKGHSHVYWYRQLPEEGLKFMVYLQKENIIDESGMPKERFSAEFPKEGPSILRIQQVVRGDSAAYFCASSPGTAFYEQYFGPGTRLTVT.

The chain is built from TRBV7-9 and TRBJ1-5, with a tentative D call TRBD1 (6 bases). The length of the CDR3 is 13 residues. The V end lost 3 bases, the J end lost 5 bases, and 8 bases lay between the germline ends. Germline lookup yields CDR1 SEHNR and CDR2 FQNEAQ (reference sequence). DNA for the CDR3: TGTGCCAGCAGCTTCTCAGGGGATCAGCCCCAGCATTTT. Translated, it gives CASSFSGDQPQHF.

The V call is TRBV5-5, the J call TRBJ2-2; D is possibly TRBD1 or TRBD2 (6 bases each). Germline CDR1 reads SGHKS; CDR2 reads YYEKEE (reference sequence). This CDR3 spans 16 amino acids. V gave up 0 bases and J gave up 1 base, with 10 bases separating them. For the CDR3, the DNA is TGTGCCAGCAGCTTGGACGGGGGCTTGAACACCGGGGAGCTGTTTTTT. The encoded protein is CASSLDGGLNTGELFF.

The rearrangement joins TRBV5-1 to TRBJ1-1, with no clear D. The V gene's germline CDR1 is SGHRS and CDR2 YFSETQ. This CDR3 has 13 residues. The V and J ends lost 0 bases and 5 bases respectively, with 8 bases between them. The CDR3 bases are TGCGCCAGCAGCTTGGGGTCCGGGACTGAAGCTTTCTTT. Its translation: CASSLGSGTEAFF.

The CDR3 DNA reads TGCGCCAGCAGCTCACTAGCGGGGGTGGGCACAGATACGCAGTATTTT. Translated, it gives CASSSLAGVGTDTQYF. The chain recombines TRBV5-1 with TRBJ2-3, with 11 nucleotides matching TRBD2. V lost 3 bases to trimming and J lost 1 base; unmatched junction nucleotides: 4. Germline V gene lookup returns CDR1 SGHRS and CDR2 YFSETQ. The CDR3 spans 16 residues.

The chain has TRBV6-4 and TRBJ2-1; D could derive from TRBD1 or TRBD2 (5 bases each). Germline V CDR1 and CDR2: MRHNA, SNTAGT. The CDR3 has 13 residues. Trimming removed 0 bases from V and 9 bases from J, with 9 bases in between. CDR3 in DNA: TGTGCCAGCAGTGACTCGGGGGAAGGTGAGCAGTTCTTC. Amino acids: CASSDSGEGEQFF.

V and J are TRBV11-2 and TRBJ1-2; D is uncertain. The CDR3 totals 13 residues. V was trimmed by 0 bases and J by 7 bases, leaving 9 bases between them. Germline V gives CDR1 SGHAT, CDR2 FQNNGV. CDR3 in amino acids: CASSLEIRAGYTF. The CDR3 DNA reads TGTGCCAGCAGCTTAGAGATTCGGGCTGGCTACACCTTC.

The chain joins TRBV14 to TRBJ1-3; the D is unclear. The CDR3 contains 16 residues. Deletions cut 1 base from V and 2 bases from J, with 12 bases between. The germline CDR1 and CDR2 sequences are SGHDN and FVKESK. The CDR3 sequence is CASSQGWRVPGNTIYF. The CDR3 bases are TGTGCCAGCAGCCAAGGGTGGAGGGTCCCTGGAAACACCATATATTTT.

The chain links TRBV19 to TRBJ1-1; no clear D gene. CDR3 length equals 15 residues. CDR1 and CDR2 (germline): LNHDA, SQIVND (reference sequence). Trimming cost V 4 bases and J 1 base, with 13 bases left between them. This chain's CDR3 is CASSKPGEANTEAFF. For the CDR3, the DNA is TGTGCCAGTAGTAAGCCCGGGGAAGCGAACACTGAAGCTTTCTTT.

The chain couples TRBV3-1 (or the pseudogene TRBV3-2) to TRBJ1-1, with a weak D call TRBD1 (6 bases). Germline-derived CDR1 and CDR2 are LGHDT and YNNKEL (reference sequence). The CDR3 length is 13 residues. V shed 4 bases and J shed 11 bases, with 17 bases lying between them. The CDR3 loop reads CASSPGGGLAAFF. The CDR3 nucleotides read TGTGCCAGCAGCCCCGGGGGGGGCCTAGCGGCTTTCTTT.

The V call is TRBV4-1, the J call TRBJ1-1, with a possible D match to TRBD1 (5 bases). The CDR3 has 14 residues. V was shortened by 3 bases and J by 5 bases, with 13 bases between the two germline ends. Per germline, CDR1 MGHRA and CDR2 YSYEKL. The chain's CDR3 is CASSQDTPRTEAFF. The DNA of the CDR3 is TGCGCCAGCAGCCAGGACACCCCGCGGACTGAAGCTTTCTTT.

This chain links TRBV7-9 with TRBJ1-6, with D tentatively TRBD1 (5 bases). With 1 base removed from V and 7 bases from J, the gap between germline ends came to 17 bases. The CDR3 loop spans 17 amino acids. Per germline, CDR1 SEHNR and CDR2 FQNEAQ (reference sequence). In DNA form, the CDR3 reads TGTGCCAGCAGCTTAGTTGAACCGGGACCGGCAAATTCACCCCTCCACTTT. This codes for CASSLVEPGPANSPLHF.

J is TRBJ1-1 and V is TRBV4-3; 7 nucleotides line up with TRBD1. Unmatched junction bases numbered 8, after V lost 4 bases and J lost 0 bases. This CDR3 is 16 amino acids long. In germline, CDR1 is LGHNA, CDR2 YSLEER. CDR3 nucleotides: TGCGCCAGCAGCCTAACCCCCCAGGGGGTGAACACTGAAGCTTTCTTT. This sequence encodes CASSLTPQGVNTEAFF.

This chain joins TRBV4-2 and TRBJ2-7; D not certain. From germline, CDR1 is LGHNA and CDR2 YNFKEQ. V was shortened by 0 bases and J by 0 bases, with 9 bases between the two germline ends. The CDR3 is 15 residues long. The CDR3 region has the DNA TGTGCCAGCAGCCAAGACTGGATGAGCTCCTACGAGCAGTACTTC. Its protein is CASSQDWMSSYEQYF.

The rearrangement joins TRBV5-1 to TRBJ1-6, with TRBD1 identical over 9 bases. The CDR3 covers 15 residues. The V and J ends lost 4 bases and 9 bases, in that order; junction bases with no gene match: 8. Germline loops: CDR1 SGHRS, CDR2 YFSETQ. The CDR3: CASSITGGASSPLHF. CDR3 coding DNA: TGCGCCAGCAGCATAACAGGGGGCGCCTCTTCACCCCTCCACTTT.

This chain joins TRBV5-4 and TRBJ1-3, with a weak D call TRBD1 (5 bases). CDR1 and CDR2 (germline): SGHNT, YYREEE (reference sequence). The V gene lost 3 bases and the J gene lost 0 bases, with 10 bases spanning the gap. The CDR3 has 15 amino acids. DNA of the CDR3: TGTGCCAGCAGCTCCGGCGGGACCTCTGGAAACACCATATATTTT. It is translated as CASSSGGTSGNTIYF.

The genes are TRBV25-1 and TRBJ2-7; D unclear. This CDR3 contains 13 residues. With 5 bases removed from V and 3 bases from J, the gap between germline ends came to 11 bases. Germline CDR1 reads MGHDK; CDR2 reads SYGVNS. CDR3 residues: CASSPSGSYEQYF. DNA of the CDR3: TGTGCCAGCAGTCCCTCGGGCAGCTACGAGCAGTACTTC.

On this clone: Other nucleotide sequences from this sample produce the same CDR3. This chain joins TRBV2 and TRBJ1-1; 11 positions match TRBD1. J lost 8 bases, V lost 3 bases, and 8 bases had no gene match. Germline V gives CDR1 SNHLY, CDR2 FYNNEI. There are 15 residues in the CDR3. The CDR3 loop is CASSDGQGAPTEAFF. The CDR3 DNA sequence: TGTGCCAGCAGTGACGGACAGGGGGCTCCCACCGAAGCTTTCTTT.

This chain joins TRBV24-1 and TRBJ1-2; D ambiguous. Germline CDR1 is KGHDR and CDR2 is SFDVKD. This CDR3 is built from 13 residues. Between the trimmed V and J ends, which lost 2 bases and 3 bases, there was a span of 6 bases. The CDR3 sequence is CATSDWGDYGYTF. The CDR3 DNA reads TGTGCCACCAGTGATTGGGGAGACTATGGCTACACCTTC.

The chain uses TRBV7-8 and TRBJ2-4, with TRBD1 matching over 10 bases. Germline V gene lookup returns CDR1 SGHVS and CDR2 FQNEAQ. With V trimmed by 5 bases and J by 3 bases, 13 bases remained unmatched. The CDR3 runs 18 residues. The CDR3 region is CASSPSAGTGAGKNIQYF. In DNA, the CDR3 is TGTGCCAGCAGCCCCTCAGCGGGGACAGGGGCGGGCAAAAACATTCAGTACTTC.

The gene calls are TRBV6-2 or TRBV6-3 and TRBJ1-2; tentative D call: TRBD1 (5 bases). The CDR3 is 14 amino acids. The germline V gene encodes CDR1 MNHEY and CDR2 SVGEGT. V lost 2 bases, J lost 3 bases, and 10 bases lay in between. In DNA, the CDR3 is TGTGCCAGCAGTTACGGTGGCAGGGACTATGGCTACACCTTC. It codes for CASSYGGRDYGYTF.

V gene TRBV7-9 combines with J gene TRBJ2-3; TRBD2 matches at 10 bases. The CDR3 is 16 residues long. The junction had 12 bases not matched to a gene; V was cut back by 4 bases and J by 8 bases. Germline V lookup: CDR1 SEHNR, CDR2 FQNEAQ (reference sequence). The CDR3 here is CASSSLRLAGWSTQYF. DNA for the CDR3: TGTGCCAGCAGCTCGCTAAGACTAGCGGGCTGGAGTACGCAGTATTTT.

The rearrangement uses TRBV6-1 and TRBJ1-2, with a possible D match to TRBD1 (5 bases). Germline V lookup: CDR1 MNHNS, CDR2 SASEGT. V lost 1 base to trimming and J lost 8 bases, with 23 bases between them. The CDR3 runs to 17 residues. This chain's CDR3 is CASSEEVGGYDVRGYTF. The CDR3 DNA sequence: TGTGCCAGCAGTGAAGAGGTTGGGGGTTATGACGTGAGGGGCTACACCTTC.

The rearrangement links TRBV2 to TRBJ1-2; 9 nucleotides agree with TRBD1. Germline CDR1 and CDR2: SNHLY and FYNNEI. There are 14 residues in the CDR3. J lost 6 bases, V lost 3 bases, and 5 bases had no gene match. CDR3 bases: TGTGCCAGCAGTGAGAGACAGGGGGTCCATGGCTACACCTTC. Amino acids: CASSERQGVHGYTF. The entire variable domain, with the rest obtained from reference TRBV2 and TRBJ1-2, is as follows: EPEVTQTPSHQVTQMGQEVILRCVPISNHLYFYWYRQILGQKVEFLVSFYNNEISEKSEIFDDQFSVERPDGSNFTLKIRSTKLEDSAMYFCASSERQGVHGYTFGSGTRLTVV.

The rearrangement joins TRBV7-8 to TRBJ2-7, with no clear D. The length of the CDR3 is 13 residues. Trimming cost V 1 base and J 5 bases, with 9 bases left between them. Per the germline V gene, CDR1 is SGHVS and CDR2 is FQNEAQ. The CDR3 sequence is CASSLGPDNEQYF. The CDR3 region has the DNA TGTGCCAGCAGCTTAGGACCGGATAACGAGCAGTACTTC.

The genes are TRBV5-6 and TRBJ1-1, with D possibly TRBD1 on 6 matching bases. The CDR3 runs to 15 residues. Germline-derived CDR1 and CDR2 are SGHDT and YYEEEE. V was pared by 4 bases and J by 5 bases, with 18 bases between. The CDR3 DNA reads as TGTGCCAGCAGCCACAGGGAACTCGGTCTGACTGAAGCTTTCTTT. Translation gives CASSHRELGLTEAFF.

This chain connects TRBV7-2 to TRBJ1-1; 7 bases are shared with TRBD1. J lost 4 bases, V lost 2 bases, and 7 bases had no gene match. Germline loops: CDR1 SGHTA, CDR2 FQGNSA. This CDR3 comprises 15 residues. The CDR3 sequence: CASSLLSQGFTEAFF. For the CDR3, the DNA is TGTGCCAGCAGCTTATTGTCACAGGGGTTCACTGAAGCTTTCTTT.